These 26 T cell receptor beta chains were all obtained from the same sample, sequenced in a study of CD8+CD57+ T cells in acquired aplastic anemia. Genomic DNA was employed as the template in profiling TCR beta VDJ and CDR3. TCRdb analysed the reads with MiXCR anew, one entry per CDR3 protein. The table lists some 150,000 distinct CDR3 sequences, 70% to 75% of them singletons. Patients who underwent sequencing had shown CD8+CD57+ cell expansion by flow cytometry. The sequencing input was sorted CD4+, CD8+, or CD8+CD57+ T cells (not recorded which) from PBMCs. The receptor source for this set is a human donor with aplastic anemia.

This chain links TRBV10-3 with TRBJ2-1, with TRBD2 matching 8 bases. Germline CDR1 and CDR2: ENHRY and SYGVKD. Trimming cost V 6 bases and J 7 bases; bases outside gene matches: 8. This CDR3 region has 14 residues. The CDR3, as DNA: TGTGCCATCAGCGGGAGGGAAGTTGGAAATGAGCAGTTCTTC. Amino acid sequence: CAISGREVGNEQFF.

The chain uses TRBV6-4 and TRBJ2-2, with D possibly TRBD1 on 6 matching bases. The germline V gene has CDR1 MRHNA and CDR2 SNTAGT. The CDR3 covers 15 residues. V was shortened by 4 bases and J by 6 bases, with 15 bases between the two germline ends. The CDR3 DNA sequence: TGTGCCAGCAGTGTAGGCGCAGGGGAAGCCGGGGAGCTGTTTTTT. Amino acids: CASSVGAGEAGELFF.

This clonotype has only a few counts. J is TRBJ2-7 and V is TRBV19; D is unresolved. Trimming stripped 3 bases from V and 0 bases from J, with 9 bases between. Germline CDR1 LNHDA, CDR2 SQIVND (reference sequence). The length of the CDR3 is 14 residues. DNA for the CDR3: TGTGCCAGTAGTATGGGTATGTACTCCTACGAGCAGTACTTC. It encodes CASSMGMYSYEQYF.

CDR3 nucleotides: TGTGCCAGCAGTGAAGGGCCCGGCAATCAGCCCCAGCATTTT. Its translation: CASSEGPGNQPQHF. The chain recombines TRBV2 with TRBJ1-5; D ambiguous. The V end lost 1 base, the J end lost 2 bases, and 6 bases lay between the germline ends. Germline V gene lookup returns CDR1 SNHLY and CDR2 FYNNEI. The CDR3 extends over 14 amino acids.

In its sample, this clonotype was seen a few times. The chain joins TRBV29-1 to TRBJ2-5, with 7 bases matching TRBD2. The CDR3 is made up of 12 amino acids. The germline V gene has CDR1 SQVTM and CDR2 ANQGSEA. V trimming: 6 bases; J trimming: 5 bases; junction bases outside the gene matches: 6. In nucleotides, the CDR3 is TGCAGCGTCGCGACTAGCTTGGAGACCCAGTACTTC. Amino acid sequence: CSVATSLETQYF. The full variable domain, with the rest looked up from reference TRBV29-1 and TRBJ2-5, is SAVISQKPSRDICQRGTSLTIQCQVDSQVTMMFWYRQQPGQSLTLIATANQGSEATYESGFVIDKFPISRPNLTFSTLTVSNMSPEDSSIYLCSVATSLETQYFGPGTRLLVL.

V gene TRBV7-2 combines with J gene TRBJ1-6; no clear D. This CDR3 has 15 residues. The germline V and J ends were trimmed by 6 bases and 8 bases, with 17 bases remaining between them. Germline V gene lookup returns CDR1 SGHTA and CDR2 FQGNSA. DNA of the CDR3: TGTGCCAGCAGACCCCGGAATGGAGGGTATTCACCCCTCCACTTT. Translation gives CASRPRNGGYSPLHF.

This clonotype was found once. The CDR3 nucleotides are TGCAGCGTTGGAGCAGGGCAAACTGAAGCTTTCTTT. It encodes CSVGAGQTEAFF. The chain uses TRBV29-1 and TRBJ1-1; D might be TRBD1 (5 bases). V shed 4 bases and J shed 5 bases, with 11 bases lying between them. Germline V gene data show CDR1 as SQVTM and CDR2 as ANQGSEA. The CDR3 extends over 12 amino acids. Complete variable domain (other parts from reference TRBV29-1 and TRBJ1-1): SAVISQKPSRDICQRGTSLTIQCQVDSQVTMMFWYRQQPGQSLTLIATANQGSEATYESGFVIDKFPISRPNLTFSTLTVSNMSPEDSSIYLCSVGAGQTEAFFGQGTRLTVV.

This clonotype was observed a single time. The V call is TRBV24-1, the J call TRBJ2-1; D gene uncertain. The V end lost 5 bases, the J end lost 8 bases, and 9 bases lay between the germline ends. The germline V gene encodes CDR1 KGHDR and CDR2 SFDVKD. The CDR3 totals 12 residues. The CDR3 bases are TGTGCCACCAGTGGAGGTGCGGATGAGCAGTTCTTC. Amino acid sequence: CATSGGADEQFF.

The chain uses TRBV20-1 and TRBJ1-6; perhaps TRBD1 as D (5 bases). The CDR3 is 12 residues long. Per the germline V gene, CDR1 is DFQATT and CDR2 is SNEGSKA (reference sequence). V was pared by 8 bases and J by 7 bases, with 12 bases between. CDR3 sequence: CSLGRANSPLHF. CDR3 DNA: TGCAGTCTGGGCAGGGCAAATTCACCCCTCCACTTT.

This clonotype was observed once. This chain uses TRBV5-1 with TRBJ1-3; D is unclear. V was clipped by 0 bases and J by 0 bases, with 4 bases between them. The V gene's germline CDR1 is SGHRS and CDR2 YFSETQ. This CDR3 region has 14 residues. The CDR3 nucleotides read TGCGCCAGCAGCTTGGAGTACTCTGGAAACACCATATATTTT. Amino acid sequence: CASSLEYSGNTIYF.

DNA of the CDR3: TGTGCCGCAGGACAGGGGGCGGTGGTAACCACCATATATTTT. Encoded protein: CAAGQGAVVTTIYF. V and J are TRBV19 and TRBJ1-3; 11 positions agree with TRBD1. Unmatched junction bases numbered 12, after V lost 11 bases and J lost 9 bases. The CDR3 has 14 amino acids. The germline V gene has CDR1 LNHDA and CDR2 SQIVND (reference sequence).

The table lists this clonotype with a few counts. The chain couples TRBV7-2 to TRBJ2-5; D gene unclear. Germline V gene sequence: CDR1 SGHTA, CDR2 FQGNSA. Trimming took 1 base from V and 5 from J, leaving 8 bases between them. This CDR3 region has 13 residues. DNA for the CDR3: TGTGCCAGCAGCTTAGGGGCCGGCGAGACCCAGTACTTC. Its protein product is CASSLGAGETQYF.

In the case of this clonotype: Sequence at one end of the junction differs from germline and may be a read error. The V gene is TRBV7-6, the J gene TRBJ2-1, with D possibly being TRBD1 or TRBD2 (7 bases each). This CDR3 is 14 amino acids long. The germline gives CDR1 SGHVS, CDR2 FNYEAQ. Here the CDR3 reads CASSAGGGVDEQLF. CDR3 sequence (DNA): TGTGCCAGCAGCGCAGGGGGGGGGGTCGATGAGCAGCTCTTC.

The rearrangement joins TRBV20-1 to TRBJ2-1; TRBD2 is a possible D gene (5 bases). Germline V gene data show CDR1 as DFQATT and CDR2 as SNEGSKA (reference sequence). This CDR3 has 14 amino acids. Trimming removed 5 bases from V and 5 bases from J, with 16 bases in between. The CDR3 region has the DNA TGCAGTGCTCCGCGGAGTGGAGGTAACAATGAGCAGTTCTTC. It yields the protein CSAPRSGGNNEQFF.

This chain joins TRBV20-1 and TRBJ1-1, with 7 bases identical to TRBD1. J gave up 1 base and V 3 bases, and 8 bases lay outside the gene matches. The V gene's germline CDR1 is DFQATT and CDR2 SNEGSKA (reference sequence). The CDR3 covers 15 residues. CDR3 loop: CSASGGGTGNTEAFF. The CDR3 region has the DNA TGCAGTGCTAGTGGAGGGGGCACGGGGAACACTGAAGCTTTCTTT.

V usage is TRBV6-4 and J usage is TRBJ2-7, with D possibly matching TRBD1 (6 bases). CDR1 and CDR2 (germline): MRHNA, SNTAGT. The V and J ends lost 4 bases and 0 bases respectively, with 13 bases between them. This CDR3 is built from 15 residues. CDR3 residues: CASSGDTLSSYEQYF. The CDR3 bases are TGTGCCAGCAGTGGGGACACCCTATCCTCCTACGAGCAGTACTTC.

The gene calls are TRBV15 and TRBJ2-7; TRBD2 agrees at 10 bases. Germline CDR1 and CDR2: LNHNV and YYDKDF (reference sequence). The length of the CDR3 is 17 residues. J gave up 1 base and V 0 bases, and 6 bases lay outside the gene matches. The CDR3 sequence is CATSRDRIAGGSYEQYF. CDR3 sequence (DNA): TGTGCCACCAGCAGAGATCGAATAGCGGGAGGTTCCTACGAGCAGTACTTC.

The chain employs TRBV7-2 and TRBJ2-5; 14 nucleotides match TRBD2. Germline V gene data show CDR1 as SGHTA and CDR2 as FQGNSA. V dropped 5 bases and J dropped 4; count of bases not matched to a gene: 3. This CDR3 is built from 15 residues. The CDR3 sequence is CASSRGLAGGETQYF. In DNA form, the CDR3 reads TGTGCCAGCAGCCGCGGACTAGCGGGAGGAGAGACCCAGTACTTC.

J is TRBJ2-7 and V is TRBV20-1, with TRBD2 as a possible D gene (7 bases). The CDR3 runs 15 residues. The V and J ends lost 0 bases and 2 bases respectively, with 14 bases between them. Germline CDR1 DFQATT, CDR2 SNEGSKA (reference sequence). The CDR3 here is CSARDQAGATYEQYF. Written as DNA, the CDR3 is TGCAGTGCTAGAGATCAGGCGGGGGCGACCTACGAGCAGTACTTC.

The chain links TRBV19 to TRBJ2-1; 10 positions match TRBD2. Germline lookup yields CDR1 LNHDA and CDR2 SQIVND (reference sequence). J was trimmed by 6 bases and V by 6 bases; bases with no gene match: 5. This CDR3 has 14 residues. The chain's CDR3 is CASRGSGGINEQFF. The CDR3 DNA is TGTGCCAGTAGGGGTAGCGGGGGGATCAATGAGCAGTTCTTC.

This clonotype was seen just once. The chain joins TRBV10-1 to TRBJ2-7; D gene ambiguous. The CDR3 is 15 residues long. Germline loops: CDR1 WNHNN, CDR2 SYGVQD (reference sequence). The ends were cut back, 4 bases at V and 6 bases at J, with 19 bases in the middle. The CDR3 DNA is TGCGCCAGCAGTGCAACGGACCGACCTACCGGCGAGCAGTACGTC. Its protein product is CASSATDRPTGEQYV.

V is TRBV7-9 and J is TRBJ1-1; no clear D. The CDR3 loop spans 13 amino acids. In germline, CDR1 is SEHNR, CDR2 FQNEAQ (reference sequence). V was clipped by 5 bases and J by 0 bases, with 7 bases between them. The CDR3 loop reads CASSQLMNTEAFF. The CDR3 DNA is TGTGCCAGCAGCCAGCTCATGAACACTGAAGCTTTCTTT. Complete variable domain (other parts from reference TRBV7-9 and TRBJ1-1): DTGVSQNPRHKITKRGQNVTFRCDPISEHNRLYWYRQTLGQGPEFLTYFQNEAQLEKSRLLSDRFSAERPKGSFSTLEIQRTEQGDSAMYLCASSQLMNTEAFFGQGTRLTVV.

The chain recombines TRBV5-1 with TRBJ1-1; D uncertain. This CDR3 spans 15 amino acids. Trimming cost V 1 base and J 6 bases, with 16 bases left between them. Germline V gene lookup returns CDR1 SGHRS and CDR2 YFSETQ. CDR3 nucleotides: TGCGCCAGCAGCTTGCAAAGGACCCAGCAGTCTGAAGCTTTCTTT. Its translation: CASSLQRTQQSEAFF.

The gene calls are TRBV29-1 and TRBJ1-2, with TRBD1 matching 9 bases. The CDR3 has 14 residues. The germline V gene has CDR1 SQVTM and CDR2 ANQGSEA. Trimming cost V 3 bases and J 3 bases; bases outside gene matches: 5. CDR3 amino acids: CSVEDRGEDYGYTF. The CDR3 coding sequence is TGCAGCGTTGAGGACAGGGGTGAGGACTATGGCTACACCTTC.

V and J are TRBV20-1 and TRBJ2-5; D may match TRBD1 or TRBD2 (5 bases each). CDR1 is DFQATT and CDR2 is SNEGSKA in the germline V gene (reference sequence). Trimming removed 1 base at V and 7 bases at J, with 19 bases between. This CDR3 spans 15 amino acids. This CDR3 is CSARVPGTAQRTQYF. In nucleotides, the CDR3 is TGCAGTGCTAGAGTACCCGGGACGGCCCAAAGGACCCAGTACTTC.

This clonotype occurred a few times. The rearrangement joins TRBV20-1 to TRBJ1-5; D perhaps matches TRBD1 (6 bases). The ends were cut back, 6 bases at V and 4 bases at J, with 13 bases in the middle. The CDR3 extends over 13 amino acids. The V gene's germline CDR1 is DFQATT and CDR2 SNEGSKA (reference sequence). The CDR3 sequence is CSAPVGANQPQHF. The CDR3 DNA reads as TGCAGTGCCCCTGTGGGGGCTAATCAGCCCCAGCATTTT.